This TCR beta chain was found in a study of blood T cells in healthy people across ages. Regarding this clonotype: The antigen is undetermined.

Using a J-beta primer mix together with a sample-barcoded 5' primer, a second PCR was run for about 6 to 11 cycles. TCRdb reanalysed the 5' RACE reads using MiXCR and keeps one entry per CDR3 protein. The table includes about 1.1 million distinct CDR3 sequences, roughly two fifths detected once. Whenever a sample was processed, at least 6 million PBMCs were isolated. Total RNA was extracted at no less than 5.5 micrograms per sample. Regarding the study as a whole: With naive T cell percentage, TCR beta diversity showed a strong correlation. The lack of PBMC sorting stopped any conclusive naive versus antigen-experienced comparison.

V was trimmed by 2 bases and J by 5 bases, leaving 13 bases between them. The CDR3 contains 15 residues. Germline CDR1 reads SGHDT; CDR2 reads YYEEEE. Sequencing used blood. The receptor comes from a man aged 18 to 30 in good health. This chain joins TRBV5-6 and TRBJ2-2; the D gene is possibly TRBD2 (6 bases). The CDR3 DNA sequence: TGTGCCAGCAGCTTTTCCCGGGGGAAGACCGGGGAGCTGTTTTTT. Translating it yields CASSFSRGKTGELFF.